Listed below are T cell receptor beta chains from one sample, sequenced in a study of CD8 T cells in ankylosing spondylitis. TCRdb analysed the 5' RACE reads with MiXCR anew, one entry per CDR3 protein. The data contain 800,000 to 900,000 distinct CDR3 sequences, around 11% of them singletons. The sample consisted of blood, either unsorted or a sorted T cell fraction (not recorded which). The source is a male donor with ankylosing spondylitis. Both conserved end residues are part of each CDR3. Only some rows state a clone size, as once, few, many or a class for expanded clones.

abundance | v_gene | CDR3aa
few | TRBV5-1 | CASSSGATSDNEQFF
few | TRBV30 | CAFSGTVGDTQYF
NA | TRBV4-1 | CASSQDRVWSYEQYF
few | TRBV4-3 | CASSQDFGDEQYF
NA | TRBV25-1 | CASSAKGWNTGELFF
NA | TRBV6-1 | CASRRRGLASTRNNNEQFF
NA | TRBV12-3/TRBV12-4 | CASRLLAEGTGTQYF
many | TRBV29-1 | CSFAAGGQWETQYF
few | TRBV2 | CASGTAQTNQPQHF
NA | TRBV4-3 | CASSQAVGAGYGYTF
NA | TRBV5-5 | CASSLGSAEKLFF
few | TRBV6-6 | CASTLGQKNEQFF
few | TRBV7-9 | CASSLGTYGYEQYF
NA | TRBV5-1 | CASSQFQGSYEQYF
NA | TRBV9 | CASSVESGDPLYGYTF
few | TRBV20-1 | CSGATGNTEAFF
few | TRBV15 | CATGTGRFISGNTIYF
few | TRBV9 | CASSVGTRTGELFF
NA | TRBV24-1 | CATSTTSGSADTQYF
few | TRBV3-1 | CASSPYGWGGAYNEQFF
many | TRBV6-5 | CASSSLWGGYYNEQFF
NA | TRBV20-1 | CSAPPSGRANEQYF
NA | TRBV7-3 | CASSLRGGVGSPLHF
NA | TRBV11-2 | CASSLDSPTYEQYF
NA | TRBV4-3 | CASSHGRDSSYNEQFF
NA | TRBV7-2 | CASSSQERYEQYF
NA | TRBV7-2 | CASSLALAGNTYEQYF
NA | TRBV7-2 | CDSSLGGQYRSTDTQYF
many | TRBV15 | CATSMDRGRDTQYF
NA | TRBV29-1 | CSVDGRPGTDTQYF
many | TRBV7-9 | CASSLETEAFF
many | TRBV29-1 | CSLIRVAESTDTQYF
many | TRBV5-1 | CASSGLGQGLGEQFF
few | TRBV20-1 | CSARFAGAVTGELFF
NA | TRBV7-2 | CASSLGWTSGGRETQYF
few | TRBV9 | CASSPSWGAYEQYF
few | TRBV7-2 | CASSLAYSRPKLSSGANVLTF
NA | TRBV5-4 | CASSMGGVSTDTQYF
many | TRBV20-1 | CSVLRGYEQFF
few | TRBV4-1 | CASSQGGGRGSYEQYF
few | TRBV20-1 | CSASSPWYQETQYF
few | TRBV4-1 | CASSQDASQLSNQPQHF
NA | TRBV11-2 | CASSHIAGGLTDTQYF
NA | TRBV7-2 | CASSPRLAQNTGELFF
NA | TRBV18 | CASSPNLAGEETQYF
NA | TRBV12-3/TRBV12-4 | CASSLSLRTYGYTF
NA | TRBV20-1 | CSARDRGWIDEQFF
few | TRBV27 | CASSLQPGYGYTF